This T cell receptor (beta chain) derives from a study of CDR3 diversity in severe acne. This clonotype was observed at least ten times. TCRdb processed the PCR reads anew with MiXCR; each CDR3 protein has one entry. The repertoire consists of roughly 81,000 distinct CDR3 sequences, with around 50% occurring once and the leading ten covering roughly a tenth. Germline CDR1 MRHNA, CDR2 SNTAGT. The germline V and J ends were trimmed by 3 bases and 3 bases, with 12 bases remaining between them. This CDR3 region has 16 residues. The V gene is TRBV6-4, the J gene TRBJ2-6, with D perhaps assigned TRBD1 or TRBD2 (5 bases each). The receptor's source is a male donor in good health, serving as a control. The sequenced sample consisted of blood. CDR3 sequence (DNA): TGTGCCAGCAGTGAAGACGGGGCGGGTGGGGCCAACGTCCTGACTTTC. This gives the protein CASSEDGAGGANVLTF.